These 23 T cell receptor beta chains share one sample of origin, sequenced in a study of OX40 agonist ivuxolimab in advanced cancers. Clones were sequenced by immunoSEQ multiplex PCR, and TCRdb holds only the in-frame ones, with some missing. The table lists some 87,000 clones, roughly 94% of them singletons. The material was CD4+ or CD8+ T cells sorted from blood, obtained in a trial of the OX40 agonist ivuxolimab. Receptors were obtained from an adult with an advanced solid tumor such as melanoma, head and neck, liver or kidney cancer.

This clone was seen only once. CDR3 protein: CASSFENSETQYF. Here the CDR3 DNA reads TGTGCCAGCAGCTTTGAGAATTCGGAGACCCAGTACTTC. The chain carries TRBV7-9 and TRBJ2-5; D is ambiguous. The CDR3 extends over 13 amino acids. The ends were cut back, 3 bases at V and 5 bases at J, with 10 bases in the middle. Germline loops: CDR1 SEHNR, CDR2 FQNEAQ (reference sequence).

The V gene is TRBV18, the J gene TRBJ2-7; D might be TRBD1 (6 bases). The ends were cut back, 1 base at V and 4 bases at J, with 20 bases in the middle. Germline CDR1 KGHSH, CDR2 LQKENI. This CDR3 is 17 amino acids long. The DNA for the CDR3 is TGTGCCAGCTCACCACAGGTACCAGGGGTTTCTGTATACGAGCAGTACTTC. Protein sequence: CASSPQVPGVSVYEQYF. Based on the CDR3 plus reference TRBV18 and TRBJ2-7, the full variable domain is NAGVMQNPRHLVRRRGQEARLRCSPMKGHSHVYWYRQLPEEGLKFMVYLQKENIIDESGMPKERFSAEFPKEGPSILRIQQVVRGDSAAYFCASSPQVPGVSVYEQYFGPGTRLTVT.

The chain has TRBV9 and TRBJ1-3; D unresolved. The CDR3 is 15 residues long. V gave up 4 bases and J gave up 4 bases, with 15 bases separating them. Germline V gene sequence: CDR1 SGDLS, CDR2 YYNGEE. For the CDR3, the DNA is TGTGCCAGCAGCCCCGACCTGGGAATCGGAAACACCATATATTTT. Its protein is CASSPDLGIGNTIYF.

V is TRBV9 and J is TRBJ1-2; D gene unclear. The CDR3 is 14 residues long. Trimming shortened V by 4 bases and J by 4 bases, and 14 bases separated the two germline ends. Germline assignment: CDR1 SGDLS and CDR2 YYNGEE. Written as DNA, the CDR3 is TGTGCCAGCAGCACCCGGGTCAGATGCTATGGCTACACCTTC. Residues: CASSTRVRCYGYTF.

This clone has only one observation. CDR3 nucleotide sequence: TGTGCCAGCAGCTTGGGCAGGGAAGGCTATGGCTACACCTTC. It is translated as CASSLGREGYGYTF. This rearrangement joins TRBV13 to TRBJ1-2, with a weak D call TRBD1 (5 bases). Germline CDR1 PRHDT, CDR2 FYEKMQ (reference sequence). Trimming took off 3 bases at V and 4 bases at J, with 12 bases between the two ends. This CDR3 is 14 amino acids long.

This chain uses TRBV15 with TRBJ1-1; the match to TRBD1 covers 7 bases. This CDR3 spans 15 amino acids. The junction had 6 bases not matched to a gene; V was cut back by 5 bases and J by 0 bases. The germline V gene has CDR1 LNHNV and CDR2 YYDKDF (reference sequence). Written as DNA, the CDR3 is TGTGCCACCAGCGGGACAGACAGAATGAACACTGAAGCTTTCTTT. Its protein product is CATSGTDRMNTEAFF.

The chain employs TRBV28 and TRBJ2-1; 8 bases fit TRBD2. The J segment lost 5 bases and the V segment lost 4 bases, leaving 7 bases of the junction unmatched. The CDR3 consists of 15 residues. Germline loops: CDR1 MDHEN, CDR2 SYDVKM. In nucleotides, the CDR3 is TGTGCCAGCAGTTATACTGGACTAGCTAACAATGAGCAGTTCTTC. This sequence encodes CASSYTGLANNEQFF. Complete variable domain (other parts from reference TRBV28 and TRBJ2-1): DVKVTQSSRYLVKRTGEKVFLECVQDMDHENMFWYRQDPGLGLRLIYFSYDVKMKEKGDIPEGYSVSREKKERFSLILESASTNQTSMYLCASSYTGLANNEQFFGPGTRLTVL.

This chain links TRBV29-1 with TRBJ1-1, with D unresolved. The CDR3 consists of 14 residues. Germline values: CDR1 SQVTM, CDR2 ANQGSEA. The V gene lost 3 bases and the J gene lost 1 base, with 12 bases spanning the gap. CDR3 in amino acids: CSVEGSLGNTEAFF. DNA of the CDR3: TGCAGCGTTGAGGGAAGTTTGGGGAACACTGAAGCTTTCTTT.

The V gene is TRBV4-3, the J gene TRBJ2-7; D may be TRBD1 or TRBD2 (5 bases each). The V gene lost 1 base and the J gene lost 2 bases, with 9 bases spanning the gap. The CDR3 extends over 14 amino acids. The germline CDR1 and CDR2 sequences are LGHNA and YSLEER. The CDR3 is CASSQGGGPYEQYF. The DNA of the CDR3 is TGCGCCAGCAGCCAAGGGGGCGGGCCCTACGAGCAGTACTTC.

The rearrangement links TRBV30 to TRBJ1-1; no reliable D call. Germline V CDR1 and CDR2: GTSNPN, SVGIG (reference sequence). The CDR3 extends over 13 amino acids. Between the trimmed V and J ends, which lost 5 bases and 4 bases, there was a span of 14 bases. CDR3 sequence reads: CAWGLGVGTEAFF. DNA of the CDR3: TGTGCCTGGGGCCTCGGGGTTGGCACTGAAGCTTTCTTT.

CDR3 sequence reads: CASSPIRGDMNTGELFF. DNA of the CDR3: TGTGCCAGCAGTCCAATTCGGGGAGATATGAACACCGGGGAGCTGTTTTTT. The chain couples TRBV28 to TRBJ2-2; TRBD2 might be the D (5 bases). The CDR3 covers 17 residues. Trimming pared 5 bases from V and 1 base from J, leaving 17 bases between. From germline, CDR1 is MDHEN and CDR2 SYDVKM.

The V gene is TRBV9, the J gene TRBJ2-2; 8 nucleotides agree with TRBD2. CDR3 length: 16 residues. CDR1 is SGDLS and CDR2 is YYNGEE in the germline V gene. The V gene end was trimmed by 4 bases and the J gene end by 4 bases; junction bases not matched to a gene: 9. The CDR3 sequence: CASSPFIAGFTGELFF. CDR3 in DNA: TGTGCCAGCAGCCCATTCATAGCGGGGTTCACCGGGGAGCTGTTTTTT.

The chain couples TRBV5-8 to TRBJ2-7; 9 bases map to TRBD2. Trimming took 0 bases from V and 6 from J; bases not matched to a gene: 10. The CDR3 loop spans 16 amino acids. Germline CDR1 and CDR2: SGHTS and YDEGEE. CDR3 protein: CASSLAGTSWSTEQYF. CDR3 sequence (DNA): TGTGCCAGCAGCTTGGCGGGGACTAGCTGGTCGACCGAGCAGTACTTC. Combining the CDR3 with reference TRBV5-8 and TRBJ2-7 gives the whole variable domain EAGVTQSPTHLIKTRGQQATLRCSPISGHTSVYWYQQALGLGLQFLLWYDEGEERNRGNFPPRFSGRQFPNYSSELNVNALELEDSALYLCASSLAGTSWSTEQYFGPGTRLTVT.

CDR3 nucleotides: TGTGCCAGCAGCTTAGAGAGGGCCTCGGCGGGATACGAGCAGTACTTC. This gives the protein CASSLERASAGYEQYF. This rearrangement joins TRBV7-9 to TRBJ2-7, with D perhaps TRBD2 (6 bases). Per germline, CDR1 SEHNR and CDR2 FQNEAQ (reference sequence). V was clipped by 1 base and J by 4 bases, with 17 bases between them. The CDR3 has 16 residues.

This rearrangement joins TRBV5-1 to TRBJ2-3; perhaps TRBD1 as D (6 bases). This CDR3 spans 12 amino acids. Between the trimmed V and J ends, which lost 0 bases and 13 bases, there was a span of 12 bases. Germline lookup yields CDR1 SGHRS and CDR2 YFSETQ. The CDR3 DNA is TGCGCCAGCAGCTTGGCCAGCAAGGGGGAGTATTTT. Protein: CASSLASKGEYF.

The chain combines TRBV27 with TRBJ2-2, with 9 nucleotides matching TRBD1. This CDR3 region has 20 residues. The V gene end was trimmed by 5 bases and the J gene end by 5 bases; junction bases not matched to a gene: 21. Germline CDR1 is MNHEY and CDR2 is SMNVEV (reference sequence). CDR3 in amino acids: CASSNPGQGMGEGLTGELFF. As DNA, the CDR3 is TGTGCCAGCAGTAACCCGGGACAGGGTATGGGGGAGGGCCTTACCGGGGAGCTGTTTTTT.

This clone was picked up one time. The genes are TRBV27 and TRBJ2-7, with 7 positions matching TRBD1. This CDR3 comprises 14 residues. With V trimmed by 2 bases and J by 5 bases, 6 bases remained unmatched. Germline assignment: CDR1 MNHEY and CDR2 SMNVEV (reference sequence). CDR3 residues: CASSLTGAGNEQYF. The CDR3 nucleotides read TGTGCCAGCAGTTTAACAGGGGCAGGGAACGAGCAGTACTTC.

This chain joins TRBV6-4 and TRBJ1-5, with unresolved D. The germline V and J ends were trimmed by 2 bases and 0 bases, with 14 bases remaining between them. The CDR3 sequence is 17 residues long. Germline CDR1 and CDR2: MRHNA and SNTAGT. Written as DNA, the CDR3 is TGTGCCAGCAGTGACAAAAGAGCCCCATATAGCAATCAGCCCCAGCATTTT. Its protein is CASSDKRAPYSNQPQHF.

The rearrangement joins TRBV5-5 to TRBJ2-1, with D possibly being TRBD1 (6 bases). V was pared by 0 bases and J by 2 bases, with 9 bases between. CDR3 length: 15 amino acids. Germline values: CDR1 SGHKS, CDR2 YYEKEE (reference sequence). The CDR3 DNA sequence: TGTGCCAGCAGCTTGGCCAGGGGCACCTACAATGAGCAGTTCTTC. This codes for CASSLARGTYNEQFF. The variable domain in full, completed from reference TRBV5-5 and TRBJ2-1, reads DAGVTQSPTHLIKTRGQQVTLRCSPISGHKSVSWYQQVLGQGPQFIFQYYEKEERGRGNFPDRFSARQFPNYSSELNVNALLLGDSALYLCASSLARGTYNEQFFGPGTRLTVL.

The V call is TRBV7-9, the J call TRBJ1-1; no reliable D call. This CDR3 spans 13 amino acids. The V gene's germline CDR1 is SEHNR and CDR2 FQNEAQ (reference sequence). Trimming removed 4 bases at V and 0 bases at J, with 6 bases between. CDR3: CASSSTLNTEAFF. The CDR3 DNA follows: TGTGCCAGCAGCTCGACACTGAACACTGAAGCTTTCTTT.

V usage is TRBV19 and J usage is TRBJ2-5, with D unresolved. Gene TRBJ2-7 matches the end of the DNA better, so the J call may be wrong. CDR1 and CDR2 from the germline V gene are LNHDA and SQIVND (reference sequence). The CDR3 totals 13 residues. CDR3 nucleotides: TGTGCCAGTAGTTTTACAGCATTCTACGAGCAGTACTTC. This codes for CASSFTAFYEQYF.

The chain carries TRBV13 and TRBJ2-5; D is unresolved. The CDR3 extends over 14 amino acids. Between the trimmed V and J ends, which lost 0 bases and 5 bases, there was a span of 10 bases. Germline V gene lookup returns CDR1 PRHDT and CDR2 FYEKMQ (reference sequence). The CDR3, as DNA: TGTGCCAGCAGCTTAGGATCCGTTACCGAGACCCAGTACTTC. It specifies CASSLGSVTETQYF.

The V and J genes are TRBV5-1 and TRBJ2-1, with D possibly called TRBD1 or TRBD2 (5 bases each). The ends were cut back, 2 bases at V and 3 bases at J, with 12 bases in the middle. CDR1 is SGHRS and CDR2 is YFSETQ in the germline V gene. This CDR3 comprises 15 residues. CDR3 in DNA: TGCGCCAGCAGCTTTTCCGGGACCGACTACAATGAGCAGTTCTTC. The encoded protein is CASSFSGTDYNEQFF.